One sample yielded the 29 T cell receptor beta chains listed below, sequenced in a study of response to subunit inactivated influenza vaccine. Via MiXCR, TCRdb re-called the RT-PCR reads, giving one row per CDR3 protein. The repertoire has 610,000 or so distinct CDR3 sequences, 12% to 15% of them found once; the top ten carry more than 9.5%. Material: PBMCs from blood, obtained approximately 13 days after vaccination. Receptors were obtained from a man between 50 and 59 years old who received an inactivated influenza vaccine.

CDR3 in DNA: TGTGCCAGCAGCCAAGAGGTGGGGGCCGACACTGAAGCTTTCTTT. Amino acids: CASSQEVGADTEAFF. This chain uses TRBV4-2 with TRBJ1-1, with D perhaps TRBD1 (6 bases). Germline V gene sequence: CDR1 LGHNA, CDR2 YNFKEQ. CDR3 length: 15 amino acids. V was trimmed by 0 bases and J by 3 bases, leaving 11 bases between them.

This clonotype was seen a few times. The chain employs TRBV28 and TRBJ2-5, with TRBD1 matching 9 bases. The V gene end was trimmed by 2 bases and the J gene end by 7 bases; junction bases not matched to a gene: 5. The CDR3 has 14 residues. The germline V gene encodes CDR1 MDHEN and CDR2 SYDVKM. CDR3 nucleotides: TGTGCCAGCAGTTTAGTGACGACAGGGGGGACCCAGTACTTC. Protein product: CASSLVTTGGTQYF.

This clonotype was seen only a few times. The chain is built from TRBV7-2 and TRBJ2-1; possible D gene TRBD2, 6 bases. The CDR3 runs to 16 residues. Germline V gene data show CDR1 as SGHTA and CDR2 as FQGNSA. Trimming took off 4 bases at V and 3 bases at J, with 16 bases between the two ends. For the CDR3, the DNA is TGTGCCAGCAGCTCCTCCGGGACTGAATACTACAATGAGCAGTTCTTC. Translation: CASSSSGTEYYNEQFF.

Only one count was recorded for this clonotype. The V call is TRBV29-1, the J call TRBJ2-7, with TRBD1 matching 8 bases. The length of the CDR3 is 14 residues. With 2 bases clipped from V and 7 bases from J, the junction kept 10 bases outside the gene matches. In germline, CDR1 is SQVTM, CDR2 ANQGSEA. The DNA for the CDR3 is TGCAGCGTTGAATGGTGGGGACAGGCGGGGGAGCAGTACTTC. Residues: CSVEWWGQAGEQYF.

V usage is TRBV19 and J usage is TRBJ2-5, with TRBD2 matching over 8 bases. Germline trimming cut 9 bases from V and 0 bases from J; bases unmatched to any gene: 3. CDR1 is LNHDA and CDR2 is SQIVND in the germline V gene (reference sequence). The CDR3 totals 13 residues. The CDR3 DNA follows: TGTGCCAGGATAGCGGGGCACCAAGAGACCCAGTACTTC. Translation gives CARIAGHQETQYF. Drawing the rest from reference TRBV19 and TRBJ2-5, the complete variable domain is DGGITQSPKYLFRKEGQNVTLSCEQNLNHDAMYWYRQDPGQGLRLIYYSQIVNDFQKGDIAEGYSVSREKKESFPLTVTSAQKNPTAFYLCARIAGHQETQYFGPGTRLLVL.

The rearrangement uses TRBV4-3 and TRBJ2-7, with 8 bases aligning to TRBD1. Germline V gives CDR1 LGHNA, CDR2 YSLEER. With V trimmed by 0 bases and J by 4 bases, 5 bases remained unmatched. This CDR3 is 15 amino acids long. CDR3 DNA sequence: TGCGCCAGCAGCCAAGATCTACGGACAGGGTACGAGCAGTACTTC. Its protein product is CASSQDLRTGYEQYF.

This clonotype has more than one count but fewer than ten. The chain carries TRBV7-8 and TRBJ2-1; possible D gene TRBD2, 6 bases. This CDR3 comprises 16 residues. Trimming took 1 base from V and 0 from J, leaving 10 bases between them. Germline-derived CDR1 and CDR2 are SGHVS and FQNEAQ. CDR3 sequence reads: CASSLVAGSSYNEQFF. As DNA, the CDR3 is TGTGCCAGCAGCTTAGTCGCGGGAAGCTCCTACAATGAGCAGTTCTTC.

The V call is TRBV20-1, the J call TRBJ2-3, with 9 bases matching TRBD2. CDR3 size: 15 residues. Germline trimming cut 6 bases from V and 3 bases from J; bases unmatched to any gene: 10. Germline V gene lookup returns CDR1 DFQATT and CDR2 SNEGSKA (reference sequence). CDR3 region: CSAITRLAATDTQYF. In DNA form, the CDR3 reads TGCAGTGCCATCACCCGACTAGCGGCTACAGATACGCAGTATTTT.

The chain is built from TRBV28 and TRBJ2-7, with a tentative D call TRBD1 (6 bases). The V and J ends lost 6 bases and 5 bases respectively, with 17 bases between them. Germline V gene lookup returns CDR1 MDHEN and CDR2 SYDVKM. CDR3 size: 14 residues. The CDR3 region is CASRLLQGPHEQYF. As DNA, the CDR3 is TGTGCCAGCAGACTTCTACAGGGTCCCCACGAGCAGTACTTC.

The sample holds a few counts of this clonotype. This sequence joins TRBV20-1 and TRBJ2-5; D is ambiguous. V lost 1 base to trimming and J lost 1 base, with 13 bases between them. The CDR3 length is 15 residues. CDR1 is DFQATT and CDR2 is SNEGSKA in the germline V gene (reference sequence). The CDR3 loop is CSARAFPGSQETQYF. The CDR3 bases are TGCAGTGCTAGAGCTTTCCCCGGCAGCCAAGAGACCCAGTACTTC.

This clonotype occurred a few times. The J gene is TRBJ1-4, the V gene TRBV5-1; possibly TRBD1 for D (5 bases). The germline V and J ends were trimmed by 0 bases and 8 bases, with 17 bases remaining between them. The length of the CDR3 is 16 residues. In germline, CDR1 is SGHRS, CDR2 YFSETQ. The CDR3 nucleotides read TGCGCCAGCAGCTTGGGGGGCACCCACGCGATAGAAAAACTGTTTTTT. It yields the protein CASSLGGTHAIEKLFF.

This clonotype was counted once. In DNA, the CDR3 is TGTGCCAGCAGTTTTGAGCGCTTAGAGCAGTACTTC. Translating gives CASSFERLEQYF. V usage is TRBV12-3 or TRBV12-4 and J usage is TRBJ2-7, with no clear D. The CDR3 has 12 residues. The germline V and J ends were trimmed by 3 bases and 7 bases, with 10 bases remaining between them.

This clonotype was seen a few times. V gene TRBV20-1 combines with J gene TRBJ2-1; D is ambiguous. V gave up 3 bases and J gave up 0 bases, with 9 bases separating them. The germline gives CDR1 DFQATT, CDR2 SNEGSKA (reference sequence). The CDR3 totals 14 residues. This CDR3 reads CSASLGSSYNEQFF. The CDR3 coding sequence is TGCAGTGCTAGCTTGGGCTCCTCCTACAATGAGCAGTTCTTC.

The chain employs TRBV4-2 and TRBJ2-7; D tentatively fits TRBD1 or TRBD2 (6 bases each). The CDR3 loop spans 14 amino acids. Germline CDR1 is LGHNA and CDR2 is YNFKEQ. V lost 2 bases and J lost 6, with 14 bases in between. The CDR3 DNA follows: TGTGCCAGCAGCCAACGGGACATGGAGGGCGAGCAGTACTTC. This gives the protein CASSQRDMEGEQYF.

The sample holds a few counts of this clonotype. The chain uses TRBV18 and TRBJ2-6; D is perhaps TRBD2 (5 bases). Germline V gives CDR1 KGHSH, CDR2 LQKENI. The CDR3 length is 16 residues. The germline V and J ends were trimmed by 6 bases and 4 bases, with 16 bases remaining between them. In nucleotides, the CDR3 is TGTGCCAGCTCTACCGGTCGGGGAAGCGGGGCCAACGTCCTGACTTTC. Its translation: CASSTGRGSGANVLTF.

This clonotype was seen a few times. This chain links TRBV4-1 with TRBJ2-1; no definite D call. Looked up from germline, CDR1 is MGHRA and CDR2 is YSYEKL. Trimming stripped 4 bases from V and 3 bases from J, with 19 bases between. The length of the CDR3 is 17 residues. The CDR3 region is CASSPISGRSNYNEQFF. CDR3 bases: TGCGCCAGCAGCCCCATTTCTGGCAGGAGCAACTACAATGAGCAGTTCTTC.

This clonotype was counted between two and nine times. V gene TRBV27 combines with J gene TRBJ2-2; D is undetermined. The CDR3 sequence is 15 residues long. CDR1 is MNHEY, CDR2 SMNVEV, per germline (reference sequence). V gave up 5 bases and J gave up 1 base, with 11 bases separating them. This chain's CDR3 is CASSAQAWNTGELFF. As DNA, the CDR3 is TGTGCCAGCAGTGCCCAGGCTTGGAACACCGGGGAGCTGTTTTTT.

A few counts support this clonotype. This chain connects TRBV4-1 to TRBJ2-4; D perhaps matches TRBD2 (5 bases). The CDR3 loop spans 19 amino acids. Germline V gene data show CDR1 as MGHRA and CDR2 as YSYEKL. Trimming shortened V by 0 bases and J by 0 bases, and 18 bases separated the two germline ends. The CDR3 DNA reads as TGCGCCAGCAGCCAAGATTCCACCCCGATCGGACTAGCCAAAAACATTCAGTACTTC. Translated: CASSQDSTPIGLAKNIQYF.

The V and J genes are TRBV11-2 and TRBJ2-5; D ambiguous. Germline lookup yields CDR1 SGHAT and CDR2 FQNNGV. Trimming cost V 3 bases and J 3 bases, with 14 bases left between them. The CDR3 loop spans 15 amino acids. The CDR3 spells CASSFFFRSEETQYF. The CDR3 region has the DNA TGTGCCAGCAGCTTTTTTTTTCGTTCTGAAGAGACCCAGTACTTC.

The V gene is TRBV9, the J gene TRBJ2-3; a possible D gene is TRBD2 (5 bases). The CDR3 loop spans 15 amino acids. V lost 4 bases and J lost 2, with 14 bases in between. CDR1 is SGDLS, CDR2 YYNGEE, per germline. CDR3 loop: CASSQSGTNTDTQYF. The CDR3 nucleotides are TGTGCCAGCAGCCAGAGCGGAACCAACACAGATACGCAGTATTTT.

This clonotype was observed a few times. V usage is TRBV12-3 or TRBV12-4 and J usage is TRBJ2-3; possible D gene TRBD1, 5 bases. This CDR3 is 13 amino acids long. The V gene lost 7 bases and the J gene lost 12 bases, with 20 bases spanning the gap. The CDR3 DNA follows: TGTGCCAGCATCAGCTCTACAGGTGATGGCCAGTATTTT. Its translation is CASISSTGDGQYF.

This chain uses TRBV11-1 with TRBJ2-1; the D call may be TRBD1 or TRBD2 (6 bases each). Germline CDR1 is SGHAT and CDR2 is FQDESV (reference sequence). CDR3 length equals 19 residues. V shed 0 bases and J shed 6 bases, with 24 bases lying between them. For the CDR3, the DNA is TGTGCCAGCAGCTTAGCGAATATACGCGGAGGGGGTGTCTTCAATGAGCAGTTCTTC. Translating gives CASSLANIRGGGVFNEQFF.

CDR3 sequence (DNA): TGCAGCGCAGAGACAGGGTTACCTGAAGCTTTCTTT. The encoded protein is CSAETGLPEAFF. J is TRBJ1-1 and V is TRBV29-1; 7 nucleotides line up with TRBD1. CDR3 size: 12 residues. The V gene end was trimmed by 7 bases and the J gene end by 6 bases; junction bases not matched to a gene: 8. Looked up from germline, CDR1 is SQVTM and CDR2 is ANQGSEA.

This rearrangement joins TRBV4-3 to TRBJ1-6; D unresolved. The CDR3 spans 16 residues. Trimming stripped 0 bases from V and 7 bases from J, with 13 bases between. Germline assignment: CDR1 LGHNA and CDR2 YSLEER. The CDR3 loop reads CASSQDRSVKNSPLHF. The DNA for the CDR3 is TGCGCCAGCAGCCAAGATCGTTCCGTTAAGAATTCACCCCTCCACTTT.

This chain connects TRBV5-1 to TRBJ2-5; D possibly uses TRBD1 or TRBD2 (6 bases each). CDR3 size: 16 residues. Germline-derived CDR1 and CDR2 are SGHRS and YFSETQ. V was cut by 6 bases and J by 1 base, with 19 bases left in between. The CDR3 region has the DNA TGCGCCAGCAACGGGGGAGATCCAGGGGTCCAAGAGACCCAGTACTTC. Amino acids: CASNGGDPGVQETQYF.

This clonotype showed up just a few times. V gene TRBV10-1 combines with J gene TRBJ2-5; 11 nucleotides align to TRBD2. The CDR3 is 14 residues long. The junction had 1 base not matched to a gene; V was cut back by 4 bases and J by 3 bases. Germline V gives CDR1 WNHNN, CDR2 SYGVQD (reference sequence). The CDR3 DNA follows: TGCGCCAGCAGTGCGACTAGCGGGGAAGAGACCCAGTACTTC. This encodes CASSATSGEETQYF.

The sample holds many counts of this clonotype. The CDR3 loop reads CASSLTFEQYF. The DNA for the CDR3 is TGTGCCAGCAGTTTAACTTTCGAGCAGTACTTC. V is TRBV28 and J is TRBJ2-7; D not certain. The CDR3 loop spans 11 amino acids. V lost 2 bases and J 6 bases, leaving 5 bases between the germline ends. Germline CDR1 and CDR2: MDHEN and SYDVKM.

The chain has TRBV28 and TRBJ2-5; 15 bases are shared with TRBD2. V was clipped by 2 bases and J by 3 bases; unmatched bases: 13. CDR3 length equals 20 residues. The germline gives CDR1 MDHEN, CDR2 SYDVKM. The CDR3 region is CASSLRPPGLAGGTEETQYF. For the CDR3, the DNA is TGTGCCAGCAGTTTAAGGCCTCCGGGACTAGCGGGGGGCACTGAAGAGACCCAGTACTTC.

This clonotype has more than one count but fewer than ten. V usage is TRBV12-3 or TRBV12-4 and J usage is TRBJ1-1; D is ambiguous. CDR3 length: 11 amino acids. V lost 5 bases and J lost 10, with 11 bases in between. The CDR3 DNA reads as TGTGCCAGCAGTCGCGGTGGCGGAGCTTTCTTT. It yields the protein CASSRGGGAFF.